The source of this T cell receptor beta chain is a study of T cells after yellow fever vaccination. Regarding the study as a whole: By day 5 rather than day 15, the secondary response had peaked, though it was weaker. The bulk population could contribute abundant contaminating clonotypes to FACS-sorted repertoires. Only a minor proportion of clonotypes was detected across both CD4 and CD8 compartments. Reappearance after the booster was seen for most primary-vaccination clones, at 95% to 97% CD4 and about 90% CD8.

A few counts support this clonotype. Its antigen is still unknown. The J segment lost 4 bases and the V segment lost 4 bases, leaving 11 bases of the junction unmatched. Germline loops: CDR1 SGHVS, CDR2 FQNEAQ. The CDR3 runs to 17 residues. TCRdb called the 5' RACE reads again in MiXCR, with one record for every CDR3 protein. The data contain roughly 170,000 distinct CDR3 sequences, about a tenth of them singletons. The sequence derives from a man aged 18-30 years who received the YFV17D yellow fever vaccine. The J gene is TRBJ2-3, the V gene TRBV7-8; 10 bases map to TRBD2. The material was CD8+ T cells sorted from PBMCs, obtained 45 days after the yellow fever booster vaccination. This chain's CDR3 is CASSSLTSGLVADTQYF. CDR3 bases: TGTGCCAGCAGCTCCCTGACTAGCGGGCTCGTGGCAGATACGCAGTATTTT.